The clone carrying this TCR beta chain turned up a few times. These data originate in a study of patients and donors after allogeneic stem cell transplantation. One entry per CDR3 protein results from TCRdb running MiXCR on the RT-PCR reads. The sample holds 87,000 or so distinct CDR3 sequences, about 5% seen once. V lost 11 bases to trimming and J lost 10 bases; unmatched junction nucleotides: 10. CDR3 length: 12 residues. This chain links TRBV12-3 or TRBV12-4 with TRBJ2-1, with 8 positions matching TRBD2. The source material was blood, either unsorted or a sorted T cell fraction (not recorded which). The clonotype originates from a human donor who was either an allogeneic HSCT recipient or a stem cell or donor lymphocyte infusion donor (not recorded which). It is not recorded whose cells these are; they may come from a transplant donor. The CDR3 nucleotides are TGTGCCGTAGGGACTAGAGGGCAAGAGCAGTTCTTC. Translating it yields CAVGTRGQEQFF.